This T cell receptor (beta chain) was captured by sequencing in a study of blood T cell repertoires in COVID-19 (dated by TCRdb to the early 2020s). In the study overall: Samples from collaborators originated in the United States, Italy and Spain and spanned both the acute and convalescent phases of COVID-19. Deeply sampled blood TCRbeta repertoires from subjects exposed to, actively infected with, or recovered from COVID-19 were included in the dataset. Sample metadata almost always included a de-identified subject ID, COVID-19 status, age in years and sex. The samples were drawn from the first 160 participants of the ongoing ImmuneRACE study and from 950 to 1,500 subjects provided by 6 global collaborators. The repertoires were released in a freely available public database intended as a resource for research on the immune response to SARS-CoV-2. Where available, HLA class I and class II types were obtained from metadata supplied by the sample provider rather than from assay-based typing. The prospective study material was composed of cDNA or gDNA derived from T cells, B-cell-depleted T cells, or PBMCs.

This clone was found a few times. Its antigen is still unknown. Base qualities are not recorded, but no much larger clone differs from it by a single base. The CDR3 runs 19 amino acids, cysteine and phenylalanine included. Only CDR3 DNA remains: 57 bases, in frame from the first base. The CDR1 and CDR2 encoded by the germline V gene (reference sequence) are SGHKS and YYEKEE. Clipping removes 1 base from V and 7 bases from J, with 20 as the unmatched junction base count. TCRbeta CDR3 regions were amplified from genomic DNA by means of the immunoSEQ Assay, a bias-controlled multiplex PCR. The authors' analysis ran thus. The number of nucleated cells in each sample was estimated from the amplification of reference gene primers within the assay. Sequence reads were collapsed and filtered to measure the absolute abundance of every unique TCRbeta CDR3 rearrangement. For each sample, productive Simpson clonality was calculated as the square root of Simpson's diversity index over productive rearrangements. Imported from immuneACCESS, the table was reduced by TCRdb to in-frame sequences with V and J called. These copies leave out some clones; in studies compared against another copy, an unresolved V gene accounts for under half, and the cause of the remainder is not known. That table gives V, J and clone size, and the DNA gave D and trimming. The sample table lists approximately 150,000 clones, 75% to 90% of them with a count of one. Jointly, the top ten make up about two fifths of the sample.

Another Seattle source contributed samples from volunteer blood donors who had recovered from COVID-19. Whole blood was collected in K2EDTA tubes by collaborating institutions according to the institutions' own protocols. For TCRbeta analysis, collaborators shipped samples in one of three forms: frozen whole blood, isolated PBMCs, or DNA extracted from either of those sample types. Broad study findings and their caveats: Clinical and demographic metadata were provided uncurated, with the amount varying by source and participant.

Material for sequencing was peripheral blood. This clonotype was sampled from a man aged 50 to 59 who had recovered from COVID-19. The sequence is built from TRBV5-5 and TRBJ2-3; TRBD2 agrees with 8 junctional bases. The DNA sequence is given as TGTGCCAGCAGCTTGCCTGGTACTAGCGGAAGGGCTGGCTGGCATACGCAGTATTTT. It codes for CASSLPGTSGRAGWHTQYF.